Listed here are 25 T cell receptor beta chains from one sample, sequenced in a study of vaccination and CD4 T cells after COVID-19. The Oncomine TCR Beta short-read assay sequenced DNA from cultured CD4+ T cells. Using its own MiXCR run on the PCR reads, TCRdb lists one record per CDR3 protein. The sample consists of some 15,000 distinct CDR3 sequences, about 50% of them appearing once. No cognate antigen is known for these TCRs. Regarding treatment: approximately nine-day PBMC culture with coronavirus spike peptide pools or control peptides (ViraFEST assay). The sequencing input was CD4+ T cells from blood, cultured in vitro. The receptors shown here come from a human donor who had recovered from COVID-19.

This clonotype is medium-sized (0.01 to 0.1%) in the sample. The CDR3, as DNA: TGTGCCAGCAGGCCTGGACAGACCAATCAGCCCCAGCATTTT. Protein sequence: CASRPGQTNQPQHF. V usage is TRBV28 and J usage is TRBJ1-5, with a tentative D call TRBD1 (6 bases). CDR1 MDHEN and CDR2 SYDVKM come from the germline V gene. The CDR3 length is 14 residues. Trimming left V 6 bases short and J 3 bases short, with 12 bases between. Using reference TRBV28 and TRBJ1-5 for the parts outside the CDR3, the full variable domain is DVKVTQSSRYLVKRTGEKVFLECVQDMDHENMFWYRQDPGLGLRLIYFSYDVKMKEKGDIPEGYSVSREKKERFSLILESASTNQTSMYLCASRPGQTNQPQHFGDGTRLSIL.

The chain uses TRBV4-1 and TRBJ2-5; no clear D gene. V was pared by 4 bases and J by 2 bases, with 11 bases between. The CDR3 sequence is 14 residues long. CDR1 MGHRA and CDR2 YSYEKL come from the germline V gene. In DNA form, the CDR3 reads TGCGCCAGCAGCCCCCGGGTGCGTCAAGAGACCCAGTACTTC. Its protein product is CASSPRVRQETQYF.

This chain joins TRBV2 and TRBJ2-7; possible D gene TRBD2, 6 bases. Germline-derived CDR1 and CDR2 are SNHLY and FYNNEI. This CDR3 is built from 12 residues. The ends were cut back, 4 bases at V and 3 bases at J, with 7 bases in the middle. CDR3 bases: TGTGCCAGCAGTGTAGCGGACTACGAGCAGTACTTC. Protein product: CASSVADYEQYF.

This chain connects TRBV20-1 to TRBJ2-3, with 11 bases that match TRBD2. CDR1 DFQATT and CDR2 SNEGSKA come from the germline V gene (reference sequence). The CDR3 spans 18 residues. Trimming at V came to 3 bases and at J to 2 bases, leaving 13 bases not matched to a gene. The CDR3 nucleotides read TGCAGTGCTAGCCAACTAGCGGGAGCCCACCGCCCCACAGATACGCAGTATTTT. Translating gives CSASQLAGAHRPTDTQYF.

This clonotype was detected only a few times. CDR3 nucleotides: TGTGCCAGTAGCCTTAACAGGGGTGGGAGGGCTGAAGCTTTCTTT. Translating gives CASSLNRGGRAEAFF. The chain employs TRBV19 and TRBJ1-1; TRBD1 matches 7 bases. Unmatched junction bases numbered 13, after V lost 6 bases and J lost 6 bases. Germline values: CDR1 LNHDA, CDR2 SQIVND (reference sequence). The CDR3 runs to 15 residues.

The gene calls are TRBV19 and TRBJ1-3, with D possibly being TRBD1 (5 bases). V shed 6 bases and J shed 0 bases, with 9 bases lying between them. Germline CDR1 and CDR2: LNHDA and SQIVND (reference sequence). There are 14 residues in the CDR3. Here the CDR3 reads CASSGGISGNTIYF. CDR3 DNA sequence: TGTGCCAGTAGCGGGGGGATCTCTGGAAACACCATATATTTT.

V gene TRBV7-2 combines with J gene TRBJ1-3; D may be TRBD1 (5 bases). Trimming removed 6 bases at V and 1 base at J, with 16 bases between. Germline loops: CDR1 SGHTA, CDR2 FQGNSA. There are 16 residues in the CDR3. CDR3 amino acids: CASRNLGGPSGNTIYF. For the CDR3, the DNA is TGTGCCAGCAGGAACTTGGGGGGACCTTCTGGAAACACCATATATTTT.

This sequence joins TRBV20-1 and TRBJ2-7, with 11 bases that match TRBD1. The germline V gene encodes CDR1 DFQATT and CDR2 SNEGSKA (reference sequence). CDR3 length equals 16 residues. Trimming cost V 0 bases and J 2 bases; bases outside gene matches: 6. This CDR3 reads CSARDIRTGGPYEQYF. CDR3 nucleotides: TGCAGTGCTAGAGATATTAGGACAGGGGGCCCCTACGAGCAGTACTTC.

The chain employs TRBV7-9 and TRBJ2-7; unclear D gene. Looked up from germline, CDR1 is SEHNR and CDR2 is FQNEAQ (reference sequence). Trimming left V 1 base short and J 3 bases short, with 10 bases between. This CDR3 is built from 14 residues. CDR3 DNA: TGTGCCAGCAGCTTAGTACCTCAGAGCTACGAGCAGTACTTC. As protein: CASSLVPQSYEQYF.

The V and J genes are TRBV7-2 and TRBJ1-6, with D perhaps TRBD1 (6 bases). This CDR3 is built from 13 residues. In germline, CDR1 is SGHTA, CDR2 FQGNSA. Between the trimmed V and J ends, which lost 5 bases and 7 bases, there was a span of 9 bases. CDR3 loop: CASSPGVNSPLHF. For the CDR3, the DNA is TGTGCCAGCAGCCCAGGGGTCAATTCACCCCTCCACTTT.

V gene TRBV21-1 combines with J gene TRBJ2-7. TRBV21-1 is given as a pseudogene. The CDR3 length is 15 residues. The CDR3 loop is CASSKVKVLYYEQYF. In DNA, the CDR3 is TGTGCCAGCAGCAAAGTGAAGGTTCTGTACTACGAGCAGTACTTC.

Relative to its sample, this clonotype is large. V gene TRBV6-1 combines with J gene TRBJ2-2; the D call may be TRBD1 or TRBD2 (6 bases each). CDR3 length: 16 amino acids. The V and J ends lost 1 base and 2 bases respectively, with 11 bases between them. CDR1 and CDR2 (germline): MNHNS, SASEGT. The CDR3 sequence: CASSEDGGSNTGELFF. Here the CDR3 DNA reads TGTGCCAGCAGTGAAGACGGGGGCTCAAACACCGGGGAGCTGTTTTTT.

This clonotype has only a few counts. The chain couples TRBV30 to TRBJ1-2; no clear D. Trimming left V 2 bases short and J 1 base short, with 5 bases between. Per the germline V gene, CDR1 is GTSNPN and CDR2 is SVGIG (reference sequence). The CDR3 runs to 12 residues. CDR3 bases: TGTGCCTGGAGTAACCTTAACTATGGCTACACCTTC. It is translated as CAWSNLNYGYTF. Filled out from reference TRBV30 and TRBJ1-2, the complete variable domain reads SQTIHQWPATLVQPVGSPLSLECTVEGTSNPNLYWYRQAAGRGLQLLFYSVGIGQISSEVPQNLSASRPQDRQFILSSKKLLLSDSGFYLCAWSNLNYGYTFGSGTRLTVV.

The chain has TRBV20-1 and TRBJ1-2; 7 bases agree with TRBD1. This CDR3 spans 13 amino acids. Germline V gene lookup returns CDR1 DFQATT and CDR2 SNEGSKA (reference sequence). J was trimmed by 8 bases and V by 6 bases; bases with no gene match: 12. CDR3 bases: TGCAGTGCCGTTACTGGACAGGAACACGGCTACACCTTC. This encodes CSAVTGQEHGYTF.

The rearrangement links TRBV7-3 to TRBJ2-2; 7 nucleotides match TRBD2. Germline trimming cut 3 bases from V and 0 bases from J; bases unmatched to any gene: 1. Germline V gene sequence: CDR1 SGHTA, CDR2 FQGTGA. This CDR3 comprises 15 residues. The CDR3: CASSFGRTNTGELFF. CDR3 bases: TGTGCCAGCAGCTTCGGGAGGACGAACACCGGGGAGCTGTTTTTT.

The chain employs TRBV19 and TRBJ2-5; TRBD2 agrees at 12 bases. V lost 3 bases to trimming and J lost 4 bases; unmatched junction nucleotides: 12. Germline V gene sequence: CDR1 LNHDA, CDR2 SQIVND (reference sequence). CDR3 length: 18 residues. The CDR3 here is CASSIPSGRACLGETQYF. The CDR3 DNA reads as TGTGCCAGTAGTATCCCTAGCGGGAGGGCCTGCTTAGGAGAGACCCAGTACTTC. Full variable domain (rest looked up from reference TRBV19 and TRBJ2-5): DGGITQSPKYLFRKEGQNVTLSCEQNLNHDAMYWYRQDPGQGLRLIYYSQIVNDFQKGDIAEGYSVSREKKESFPLTVTSAQKNPTAFYLCASSIPSGRACLGETQYFGPGTRLLVL.

CDR3 nucleotide sequence: TGTGCCACCCGTAGGGCCTTAGGGTTCGCGGGGGATCAAGAGACCCAGTACTTC. Translating it yields CATRRALGFAGDQETQYF. The rearrangement links TRBV27 to TRBJ2-5, with 7 nucleotides matching TRBD2. Trimming cost V 10 bases and J 2 bases; bases outside gene matches: 22. The germline CDR1 and CDR2 sequences are MNHEY and SMNVEV (reference sequence). The CDR3 is 18 residues long.

The chain combines TRBV5-1 with TRBJ2-3, with D possibly matching TRBD1 (6 bases). V was pared by 4 bases and J by 6 bases, with 15 bases between. CDR1 and CDR2 from the germline V gene are SGHRS and YFSETQ. The CDR3 length is 14 residues. The CDR3 nucleotides read TGCGCCAGCAGCCCCGAGACAGGCCGGGATACGCAGTATTTT. This codes for CASSPETGRDTQYF. Looking up the rest from reference TRBV5-1 and TRBJ2-3 gives the full variable domain: KAGVTQTPRYLIKTRGQQVTLSCSPISGHRSVSWYQQTPGQGLQFLFEYFSETQRNKGNFPGRFSGRQFSNSRSEMNVSTLELGDSALYLCASSPETGRDTQYFGPGTRLTVL.

This chain links TRBV27 with TRBJ2-7; weak D call: TRBD1 (6 bases). The CDR3 covers 13 residues. CDR1 and CDR2 from the germline V gene are MNHEY and SMNVEV (reference sequence). V lost 5 bases, J lost 1 base, and 9 bases lay in between. The CDR3 DNA is TGTGCCAGCAGTGTGACAGGTTCCTACGAGCAGTACTTC. Encoded protein: CASSVTGSYEQYF.

The J gene is TRBJ1-2, the V gene TRBV20-1; unclear D gene. The CDR3 totals 12 residues. V was trimmed by 3 bases and J by 4 bases, leaving 9 bases between them. Looked up from germline, CDR1 is DFQATT and CDR2 is SNEGSKA (reference sequence). The CDR3 nucleotides are TGCAGTGCTAGCGCGAACGGCTATGGCTACACCTTC. Amino acid sequence: CSASANGYGYTF.

The chain has TRBV20-1 and TRBJ1-5; D not resolved. Trimming shortened V by 4 bases and J by 5 bases, and 15 bases separated the two germline ends. CDR1 and CDR2 (germline): DFQATT, SNEGSKA (reference sequence). This CDR3 is 14 amino acids long. CDR3 amino acids: CSATESRIYQPQHF. The CDR3 nucleotides are TGCAGTGCTACCGAGAGCAGAATTTATCAGCCCCAGCATTTT.

CDR3 protein: CATSDPGAYGYTF. The CDR3 region has the DNA TGTGCCACCAGTGACCCAGGGGCCTATGGCTACACCTTC. The chain has TRBV24-1 and TRBJ1-2; D perhaps matches TRBD1 (6 bases). Looked up from germline, CDR1 is KGHDR and CDR2 is SFDVKD. V was cut by 4 bases and J by 4 bases, with 9 bases left in between. This CDR3 is 13 amino acids long.

The chain uses TRBV7-9 and TRBJ2-7; D is undetermined. V was cut by 1 base and J by 1 base, with 8 bases left in between. The CDR3 covers 14 residues. In germline, CDR1 is SEHNR, CDR2 FQNEAQ (reference sequence). The CDR3 coding sequence is TGTGCCAGCAGCTTAGGTCAGTTTTCCTACGAGCAGTACTTC. Translation gives CASSLGQFSYEQYF.

The J gene is TRBJ2-7, the V gene TRBV20-1; 8 bases are shared with TRBD2. The length of the CDR3 is 13 residues. Germline-derived CDR1 and CDR2 are DFQATT and SNEGSKA (reference sequence). The trim removed 7 bases at V and 4 bases at J, leaving 9 bases unmatched. CDR3 sequence: CSESGSNGYEQYF. The CDR3, as DNA: TGCAGTGAAAGCGGGAGTAATGGATACGAGCAGTACTTC.

J is TRBJ1-5 and V is TRBV29-1; D possibly corresponds to TRBD1 (5 bases). V lost 7 bases and J 2 bases, leaving 12 bases between the germline ends. Germline V lookup: CDR1 SQVTM, CDR2 ANQGSEA. This CDR3 comprises 13 residues. CDR3 DNA sequence: TGCAGCGCCGGTGGAGGGGGCAATCAGCCCCAGCATTTT. It specifies CSAGGGGNQPQHF.